A single sample gave rise to the 12 T cell receptor beta chains below, sequenced in a study of beta chain features in type 1 diabetes. The study, taken as a whole, reports: Shortening of TCRB CDR3s, moderate but significant, appeared in all four CD4+ subsets of Type 1 diabetes patients.

The authors reverse transcribed all of the isolated RNA, so sequencing captured expressed TCRB transcripts. Sequenced by immunoSEQ multiplex PCR; TCRdb stores in-frame clones only, minus some. The table shows over 600,000 clones, with over 10% occurring only once. Their specific antigens are unknown. The specimen was naive CD4+ T cells from blood. Every receptor here comes from a man younger than 40 with type 1 diabetes.

The rearrangement joins TRBV9 to TRBJ2-3; D possibly corresponds to TRBD1 (6 bases). The CDR3 spans 18 residues. Trimming left V 6 bases short and J 1 base short, with 24 bases between. Per the germline V gene, CDR1 is SGDLS and CDR2 is YYNGEE. The CDR3 DNA is TGTGCCAGCACCACTAGTCCGGGACACGGACTTCGCACAGATACGCAGTATTTT. Encoded protein: CASTTSPGHGLRTDTQYF.

This clone was detected a few times. Other DNA sequences within the sample encode an identical CDR3. The chain uses TRBV10-3 and TRBJ2-5; possibly TRBD1 or TRBD2 for D (5 bases each). The CDR3 has 14 residues. Germline V gene data show CDR1 as ENHRY and CDR2 as SYGVKD. The V end was cut by 0 bases, the J end by 1 base, with 6 bases between. CDR3 nucleotide sequence: TGTGCCATCAGTGAGTCTGGGACCCAAGAGACCCAGTACTTC. It is translated as CAISESGTQETQYF.

This rearrangement joins TRBV9 to TRBJ1-1, with D unresolved. Trimming pared 4 bases from V and 1 base from J, leaving 11 bases between. The CDR3 spans 14 residues. Germline CDR1 is SGDLS and CDR2 is YYNGEE. CDR3 in DNA: TGTGCCAGCAGCCCGTCGGACGGGAACACTGAAGCTTTCTTT. The encoded protein is CASSPSDGNTEAFF.

This clone was picked up one time. The rearrangement links TRBV28 to TRBJ2-2; D ambiguous. CDR3 length: 15 amino acids. Trimming took off 2 bases at V and 1 base at J, with 8 bases between the two ends. Germline V lookup: CDR1 MDHEN, CDR2 SYDVKM. The CDR3 DNA reads as TGTGCCAGCAGTTTAAGTGGGCAGAACACCGGGGAGCTGTTTTTT. Protein: CASSLSGQNTGELFF.

Only a few counts were recorded for this clone. The CDR3 spells CASSLTLDSGTGELFF. DNA for the CDR3: TGTGCCAGCAGCCTCACCTTGGATAGCGGCACCGGGGAGCTGTTTTTT. The chain uses TRBV4-2 and TRBJ2-2; the D gene is possibly TRBD2 (6 bases). CDR3 size: 16 residues. Germline CDR1 is LGHNA and CDR2 is YNFKEQ. Trimming pared 4 bases from V and 4 bases from J, leaving 16 bases between.

Note on this clone: The sample has other DNA sequences that encode this CDR3 too. The gene calls are TRBV7-9 and TRBJ2-5, with TRBD2 identical over 11 bases. V gave up 3 bases and J gave up 1 base; unmatched junction bases: 1. Per germline, CDR1 SEHNR and CDR2 FQNEAQ (reference sequence). CDR3 length: 15 residues. The CDR3 region is CASSLGTSGQETQYF. The CDR3 DNA sequence: TGTGCCAGCAGCTTGGGGACTAGCGGCCAAGAGACCCAGTACTTC.

This clone was counted between two and nine times. The chain links TRBV30 to TRBJ1-5; D is undetermined. This CDR3 has 15 amino acids. Germline V gene data show CDR1 as GTSNPN and CDR2 as SVGIG (reference sequence). V lost 1 base to trimming and J lost 3 bases, with 13 bases between them. The DNA for the CDR3 is TGTGCCTGGAGTGGAGGATCCAGTCCCAATCAGCCCCAGCATTTT. Translation gives CAWSGGSSPNQPQHF.

V and J are TRBV6-6 and TRBJ1-6; D not certain. V was shortened by 5 bases and J by 9 bases, with 8 bases between the two germline ends. The germline V gene has CDR1 MNHNY and CDR2 SVGAGI (reference sequence). The CDR3 consists of 12 residues. The CDR3 protein is CASSTQRSPLHF. The CDR3 region has the DNA TGTGCCAGCAGTACTCAACGTTCACCCCTCCACTTT.

This clone was detected a few times. The genes are TRBV11-2 and TRBJ1-2; possibly TRBD1 for D (6 bases). V was cut by 0 bases and J by 4 bases, with 12 bases left in between. In germline, CDR1 is SGHAT, CDR2 FQNNGV. The CDR3 length is 15 residues. The CDR3, as DNA: TGTGCCAGCAGCTTAGATCTCAGGGGTCCCTATGGCTACACCTTC. It encodes CASSLDLRGPYGYTF.

The J gene is TRBJ2-7, the V gene TRBV10-3, with D perhaps matching TRBD1 or TRBD2 (5 bases each). The germline V gene encodes CDR1 ENHRY and CDR2 SYGVKD. The CDR3 extends over 15 amino acids. The V end was cut by 8 bases, the J end by 2 bases, with 19 bases between. The CDR3 sequence is CAIGDRASLTYEQYF. CDR3 in DNA: TGTGCCATCGGGGACCGGGCCTCTCTCACCTACGAGCAGTACTTC.

This clone was counted between two and nine times. V is TRBV5-1 and J is TRBJ1-2, with TRBD1 as a possible D gene (5 bases). The CDR3 has 13 residues. The V end was cut by 4 bases, the J end by 3 bases, with 10 bases between. CDR1 and CDR2 (germline): SGHRS, YFSETQ. CDR3 protein: CASSPGTYYGYTF. DNA for the CDR3: TGCGCCAGCAGCCCCGGGACGTACTATGGCTACACCTTC.

The table lists this clone with a few counts. The CDR3 region has the DNA TGTGCCAGCAGCTTAGGGGGCTCAGGGGCCGGAGAGCAGTACTTC. It codes for CASSLGGSGAGEQYF. The chain recombines TRBV7-8 with TRBJ2-7; possibly TRBD1 for D (6 bases). The CDR3 extends over 15 amino acids. In germline, CDR1 is SGHVS, CDR2 FQNEAQ. V lost 1 base, J lost 7 bases, and 17 bases lay in between. Full variable domain (rest looked up from reference TRBV7-8 and TRBJ2-7): GAGVSQSPRYKVAKRGQDVALRCDPISGHVSLFWYQQALGQGPEFLTYFQNEAQLDKSGLPSDRFFAERPEGSVSTLKIQRTQQEDSAVYLCASSLGGSGAGEQYFGPGTRLTVT.